These 32 T cell receptor beta chains originate from one sample sequenced in a study of T cells in narcolepsy (dated by TCRdb to the late 2010s). The protocol used for the library was the immunoSEQ multiplex PCR assay. TCRdb limited this immuneACCESS table to in-frame rearrangements with V and J called. A share of clones is missing; checked studies link under half to unresolved V genes, and the rest is unexplained. For this sample there are over 40,000 clones; approximately 88% appear just once. Of the sample, roughly 1.2% falls within the top ten clones. The sample consisted of CD45RA- memory CD4+ T cells from PBMCs. Per the publication, the cell subset or site label means: memory T cells sorted ex vivo from peripheral blood. The receptor set was obtained from a human donor with narcolepsy.

This clone was seen a handful of times. The chain links TRBV6-1 to TRBJ1-5; D is possibly TRBD1 (5 bases). Germline assignment: CDR1 MNHNS and CDR2 SASEGT. V lost 1 base, J lost 2 bases, and 9 bases lay in between. The length of the CDR3 is 15 residues. In nucleotides, the CDR3 is TGTGCCAGCAGTGAAGGGGGACTAGGCAATCAGCCCCAGCATTTT. It codes for CASSEGGLGNQPQHF.

The J gene is TRBJ1-3, the V gene TRBV7-9; no firm D call. CDR3 length: 16 amino acids. Looked up from germline, CDR1 is SEHNR and CDR2 is FQNEAQ (reference sequence). The germline V and J ends were trimmed by 0 bases and 0 bases, with 9 bases remaining between them. The CDR3 region has the DNA TGTGCCAGCAGCTTAGCGTCAGCCAGCTCTGGAAACACCATATATTTT. Protein: CASSLASASSGNTIYF.

This clone is deemed medium-sized (0.01 to 0.1%). The chain carries TRBV4-3 and TRBJ1-1; D unresolved. V dropped 0 bases and J dropped 4 bases, with 9 bases sitting between them. This CDR3 contains 14 residues. Germline values: CDR1 LGHNA, CDR2 YSLEER. CDR3 sequence (DNA): TGCGCCAGCAGCCAAGATACGGGGTTCACTGAAGCTTTCTTT. This sequence encodes CASSQDTGFTEAFF.

The chain employs TRBV7-9 and TRBJ1-4; D remains ambiguous. The V gene lost 8 bases and the J gene lost 0 bases, with 10 bases spanning the gap. Per the germline V gene, CDR1 is SEHNR and CDR2 is FQNEAQ (reference sequence). This CDR3 has 14 residues. The CDR3 region is CASDSITTNEKLFF. As DNA, the CDR3 is TGTGCCAGCGATTCTATTACAACTAATGAAAAACTGTTTTTT.

The chain carries TRBV18 and TRBJ1-3; no reliable D call. The CDR3 length is 14 residues. Trimming pared 3 bases from V and 1 base from J, leaving 7 bases between. Germline CDR1 KGHSH, CDR2 LQKENI. CDR3 DNA: TGTGCCAGCTCACCCCCCATGTCTGGAAACACCATATATTTT. Its translation: CASSPPMSGNTIYF. The variable domain in full, completed from reference TRBV18 and TRBJ1-3, reads NAGVMQNPRHLVRRRGQEARLRCSPMKGHSHVYWYRQLPEEGLKFMVYLQKENIIDESGMPKERFSAEFPKEGPSILRIQQVVRGDSAAYFCASSPPMSGNTIYFGEGSWLTVV.

The rearrangement links TRBV5-8 to TRBJ1-5; D is unclear. Deletions cut 4 bases from V and 1 base from J, with 12 bases between. This CDR3 is built from 15 residues. Germline V gives CDR1 SGHTS, CDR2 YDEGEE. The CDR3 reads CASSPRLGSNQPQHF. The CDR3 DNA reads TGTGCCAGCAGCCCCAGGTTGGGAAGCAATCAGCCCCAGCATTTT.

V is TRBV7-2 and J is TRBJ1-4; no reliable D call. This CDR3 comprises 13 residues. Germline assignment: CDR1 SGHTA and CDR2 FQGNSA. V lost 5 bases to trimming and J lost 8 bases, with 12 bases between them. The CDR3 coding sequence is TGTGCCAGCAGCAACTTTGTTGGGGAAAAACTGTTTTTT. This gives the protein CASSNFVGEKLFF.

V gene TRBV5-1 combines with J gene TRBJ2-2; D might be TRBD1 or TRBD2, each matching 6 bases. Per the germline V gene, CDR1 is SGHRS and CDR2 is YFSETQ. The CDR3 runs to 16 residues. Trimming removed 4 bases from V and 5 bases from J, with 18 bases in between. The CDR3 DNA sequence: TGCGCCAGCAGCCCGGAAGGGGGGAGACGTACCGGGGAGCTGTTTTTT. It translates to CASSPEGGRRTGELFF.

V and J are TRBV5-1 and TRBJ2-3; 9 positions agree with TRBD1. Germline values: CDR1 SGHRS, CDR2 YFSETQ. CDR3 length: 15 amino acids. Trimming at V came to 3 bases and at J to 1 base, leaving 3 bases not matched to a gene. CDR3 protein: CASSYRDRGTDTQYF. In DNA, the CDR3 is TGCGCCAGCAGCTATCGGGACAGGGGCACAGATACGCAGTATTTT.

The chain uses TRBV28 and TRBJ1-5; tentative D call: TRBD1 (5 bases). This CDR3 is 14 amino acids long. Germline CDR1 MDHEN, CDR2 SYDVKM. Trimming took 5 bases from V and 2 from J, leaving 10 bases between them. In DNA form, the CDR3 reads TGTGCCAGCAGTCCCAGGGTTCGCAATCAGCCCCAGCATTTT. It specifies CASSPRVRNQPQHF.

Details on this clone: A junction end diverges from the germline sequence, so it may reflect a read error. The V gene is TRBV5-3, the J gene TRBJ1-2; the D is unclear. TRBV5-3 falls under the ORF class, with uncertain function. This CDR3 region has 13 residues. The CDR3 loop reads CASSSFAGFGYTF. As DNA, the CDR3 is TGTGCCAGCAGCTCTTTCGCGGGCTTTGGCTACACCTTC.

The DNA for the CDR3 is TGTGCCAGCAGCGCCGATGGGCTGGCTAATGAAAAACTGTTTTTT. Protein: CASSADGLANEKLFF. The V and J genes are TRBV9 and TRBJ1-4; D ambiguous. Germline V gene sequence: CDR1 SGDLS, CDR2 YYNGEE. V was cut by 3 bases and J by 3 bases, with 12 bases left in between. CDR3 length: 15 residues.

Concerning this clone itself: This same CDR3 is encoded by further DNA sequences in the sample. V is TRBV15 and J is TRBJ2-2, with D possibly being TRBD1 (5 bases). The CDR3 is made up of 17 amino acids. Germline values: CDR1 LNHNV, CDR2 YYDKDF (reference sequence). Trimming cost V 2 bases and J 3 bases, with 16 bases left between them. The CDR3 loop is CATSRHQGARDTGELFF. CDR3 in DNA: TGTGCCACCAGCAGACATCAAGGGGCCCGGGACACCGGGGAGCTGTTTTTT.

This rearrangement joins TRBV5-1 to TRBJ2-7; D gene unclear. Trimming stripped 0 bases from V and 6 bases from J, with 16 bases between. The CDR3 has 15 residues. Germline V gene lookup returns CDR1 SGHRS and CDR2 YFSETQ. The CDR3 region is CASSLAGSALAEQYF. CDR3 in DNA: TGCGCCAGCAGCTTGGCGGGCTCCGCCTTGGCCGAGCAGTACTTC.

Remarks on this clone: At one of its ends the junction is not consistent with the germline gene, which may arise from a read error. CDR3 in amino acids: CASSPGQGAYEQYF. The CDR3 DNA is TGTGCTAGCAGCCCGGGACAGGGGGCCTACGAGCAGTACTTC. V usage is TRBV7-7 and J usage is TRBJ2-7; 11 positions match TRBD1. The CDR3 length is 14 residues. Per germline, CDR1 SSHAT and CDR2 FNYEAQ (reference sequence).

The V gene is TRBV5-5, the J gene TRBJ2-1; 12 nucleotides match TRBD2. CDR1 and CDR2 (germline): SGHKS, YYEKEE (reference sequence). The length of the CDR3 is 17 residues. The trim removed 2 bases at V and 10 bases at J, leaving 13 bases unmatched. CDR3 nucleotides: TGTGCCAGCAGCTTTAGGGGAGGACTAGCGGGATTAGGCGAGCAGTTCTTC. Amino acids: CASSFRGGLAGLGEQFF.

The CDR3, as DNA: TGTGCCAGCAGTAAGGACAGGGTGAACACTGAAGCTTTCTTT. Amino acid sequence: CASSKDRVNTEAFF. V gene TRBV27 combines with J gene TRBJ1-1; 8 bases are shared with TRBD1. This CDR3 spans 14 amino acids. J was trimmed by 0 bases and V by 5 bases; bases with no gene match: 2. From germline, CDR1 is MNHEY and CDR2 SMNVEV (reference sequence).

The V call is TRBV5-1, the J call TRBJ2-3; 9 bases line up with TRBD2. Trimming cost V 2 bases and J 0 bases; bases outside gene matches: 7. The CDR3 is made up of 17 amino acids. Germline-derived CDR1 and CDR2 are SGHRS and YFSETQ. The DNA of the CDR3 is TGCGCCAGCAGCTTAACCCCTAGCGGGACTAGCACAGATACGCAGTATTTT. Protein product: CASSLTPSGTSTDTQYF.

This chain uses TRBV11-3 with TRBJ2-1, with TRBD2 matching 11 bases. With 5 bases clipped from V and 6 bases from J, the junction kept 12 bases outside the gene matches. This CDR3 is 17 amino acids long. Per the germline V gene, CDR1 is SGHNT and CDR2 is YENEEA. DNA of the CDR3: TGTGCCAGCAGCCCTCGACTAGCGGGAACTAGGCGCAATGAGCAGTTCTTC. This translates into CASSPRLAGTRRNEQFF.

The chain joins TRBV2 to TRBJ1-2; maybe TRBD1 (6 bases). Per germline, CDR1 SNHLY and CDR2 FYNNEI. The ends were cut back, 5 bases at V and 3 bases at J, with 10 bases in the middle. The CDR3 runs to 13 residues. This chain's CDR3 is CASSPQGYYGYTF. The DNA for the CDR3 is TGTGCCAGCAGTCCACAGGGATACTATGGCTACACCTTC. The full variable domain, its missing parts supplied by reference TRBV2 and TRBJ1-2, is EPEVTQTPSHQVTQMGQEVILRCVPISNHLYFYWYRQILGQKVEFLVSFYNNEISEKSEIFDDQFSVERPDGSNFTLKIRSTKLEDSAMYFCASSPQGYYGYTFGSGTRLTVV.

The chain links TRBV6-5 to TRBJ1-2; no reliable D call. Trimming stripped 2 bases from V and 4 bases from J, with 11 bases between. CDR1 MNHEY and CDR2 SVGAGI come from the germline V gene. CDR3 length equals 14 residues. The CDR3 DNA follows: TGTGCCAGCAGTTACCTCGCCAGCGCCTATGGCTACACCTTC. Encoded protein: CASSYLASAYGYTF.

The chain employs TRBV7-2 and TRBJ2-6; unclear D gene. The length of the CDR3 is 16 residues. Trimming stripped 5 bases from V and 2 bases from J, with 13 bases between. Germline V gene lookup returns CDR1 SGHTA and CDR2 FQGNSA. Here the CDR3 DNA reads TGTGCCAGCAGCCTTTCCGGGCAAGCTGGGGCCAACGTCCTGACTTTC. Protein sequence: CASSLSGQAGANVLTF.

The chain is built from TRBV4-3 and TRBJ2-3, with 9 bases lining up with TRBD2. Unmatched junction bases numbered 10, after V lost 1 base and J lost 5 bases. The CDR3 extends over 17 amino acids. Germline V gene sequence: CDR1 LGHNA, CDR2 YSLEER. CDR3 sequence reads: CASSQVSGLAGRDTQYF. As DNA, the CDR3 is TGCGCCAGCAGCCAAGTATCTGGGCTAGCGGGGAGAGATACGCAGTATTTT.

The CDR3 region is CASSSRTSGGRETQYF. The CDR3 nucleotides are TGTGCCAGCAGCAGCCGGACTAGCGGGGGAAGGGAGACCCAGTACTTC. The chain carries TRBV7-2 and TRBJ2-5; 13 bases align to TRBD2. The J segment lost 5 bases and the V segment lost 5 bases, leaving 8 bases of the junction unmatched. The V gene's germline CDR1 is SGHTA and CDR2 FQGNSA. CDR3 size: 16 residues.

This chain connects TRBV4-3 to TRBJ2-3, with D perhaps matching TRBD1 (5 bases). V lost 6 bases, J lost 6 bases, and 13 bases lay in between. The germline V gene has CDR1 LGHNA and CDR2 YSLEER. The CDR3 length is 13 residues. CDR3 sequence reads: CASSYTKGDTQYF. CDR3 coding DNA: TGCGCCAGCAGTTATACAAAGGGGGATACGCAGTATTTT.

The chain combines TRBV9 with TRBJ2-1; 9 bases are shared with TRBD2. The CDR3 consists of 18 residues. V lost 0 bases and J lost 8; bases outside the gene matches: 15. Germline V gene data show CDR1 as SGDLS and CDR2 as YYNGEE. CDR3 in DNA: TGTGCCAGCAGCGTAGCTACCGGGGGGGCTAGCGGGATCTATGAGCAGTTCTTC. Translation gives CASSVATGGASGIYEQFF.

The chain links TRBV4-3 to TRBJ2-3; 8 nucleotides line up with TRBD1. Unmatched junction bases numbered 5, after V lost 4 bases and J lost 5 bases. The V gene's germline CDR1 is LGHNA and CDR2 YSLEER. This CDR3 is 14 amino acids long. The CDR3 region has the DNA TGCGCCAGCAGCCCCAGGGGGCGAGGAGATACGCAGTATTTT. Amino acid sequence: CASSPRGRGDTQYF.

Comments on this clone: The limits of the CDR3 on the DNA are not certain, so only TCRdb's listed CDR3 is given. The chain joins TRBV5-6 to TRBJ2-2; the DNA was not compared with TRBD2, the D call given in the table. Germline CDR1 and CDR2: SGHDT and YYEEEE. Both ends counted, the CDR3 spans 16 residues. The CDR3 protein is CASSAPTGLRAGELFF.

This clone appeared once. This chain connects TRBV7-9 to TRBJ1-2; no clear D gene. CDR3 length: 13 amino acids. CDR1 and CDR2 (germline): SEHNR, FQNEAQ (reference sequence). V was shortened by 3 bases and J by 5 bases, with 10 bases between the two germline ends. Here the CDR3 DNA reads TGTGCCAGCAGCTTCGAGGGTTCGTATGGCTACACCTTC. Amino acids: CASSFEGSYGYTF. Filled out from reference TRBV7-9 and TRBJ1-2, the complete variable domain reads DTGVSQNPRHKITKRGQNVTFRCDPISEHNRLYWYRQTLGQGPEFLTYFQNEAQLEKSRLLSDRFSAERPKGSFSTLEIQRTEQGDSAMYLCASSFEGSYGYTFGSGTRLTVV.

The V and J genes are TRBV19 and TRBJ2-7; D remains ambiguous. The CDR3 covers 14 residues. CDR1 is LNHDA and CDR2 is SQIVND in the germline V gene (reference sequence). The ends were cut back, 6 bases at V and 3 bases at J, with 15 bases in the middle. In DNA, the CDR3 is TGTGCCAGTAGCCCGAGACGACACCACTACGAGCAGTACTTC. As protein: CASSPRRHHYEQYF. The variable domain in full, with the rest retrieved from reference TRBV19 and TRBJ2-7, is DGGITQSPKYLFRKEGQNVTLSCEQNLNHDAMYWYRQDPGQGLRLIYYSQIVNDFQKGDIAEGYSVSREKKESFPLTVTSAQKNPTAFYLCASSPRRHHYEQYFGPGTRLTVT.

The gene calls are TRBV30 and TRBJ1-6; a weak D match, TRBD1 (5 bases). The CDR3 has 14 residues. Germline V gives CDR1 GTSNPN, CDR2 SVGIG (reference sequence). The V end lost 3 bases, the J end lost 7 bases, and 13 bases lay between the germline ends. CDR3 coding DNA: TGTGCCTGGAGACTCCGGGGACCAAATTCACCCCTCCACTTT. Its protein is CAWRLRGPNSPLHF.

The gene calls are TRBV12-5 and TRBJ1-5; 9 nucleotides agree with TRBD1. The V gene's germline CDR1 is LGHNT and CDR2 FRNRAP. J was trimmed by 7 bases and V by 2 bases; bases with no gene match: 3. This CDR3 comprises 14 residues. The CDR3 reads CASGLTGGSQPQHF. Here the CDR3 DNA reads TGTGCTAGTGGTTTGACAGGGGGCAGCCAGCCCCAGCATTTT.